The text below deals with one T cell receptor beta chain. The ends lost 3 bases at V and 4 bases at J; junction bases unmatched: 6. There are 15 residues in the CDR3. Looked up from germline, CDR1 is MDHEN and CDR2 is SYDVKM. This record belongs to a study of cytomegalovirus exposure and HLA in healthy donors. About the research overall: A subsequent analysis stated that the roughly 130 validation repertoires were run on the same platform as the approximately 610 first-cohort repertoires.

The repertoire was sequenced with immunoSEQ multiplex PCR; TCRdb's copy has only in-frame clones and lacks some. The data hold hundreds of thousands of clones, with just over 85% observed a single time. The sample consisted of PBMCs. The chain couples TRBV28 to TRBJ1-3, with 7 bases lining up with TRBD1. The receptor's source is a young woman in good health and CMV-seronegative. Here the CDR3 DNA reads TGTGCCAGCAGTTTCGGGACAGCTACCGGAAACACCATATATTTT. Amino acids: CASSFGTATGNTIYF.